Each of the 17 T cell receptor beta chains below was sequenced from the same sample in a study of cytomegalovirus exposure and HLA in healthy donors (dated by TCRdb to 2016 to 2017). Libraries were made using the immunoSEQ multiplex PCR assay. For the multiplex PCR, a mixture combining 60 forward primers for TCR Vbeta segments and 13 reverse primers for TCR Jbeta segments was used. This is the immuneACCESS table as TCRdb keeps it, with only in-frame sequences that have V and J called. A part of the clones is gone; compared with another copy, unresolved V genes explain less than half, and the rest is unexplained. The sample has some 170,000 clones on record, 65% to 80% of them singletons. The ten largest clones represent 4.3% of the sample. The sample consisted of PBMCs. The receptors were sampled from a man aged 35-49 years in good health and CMV-seronegative.

The chain couples TRBV21-1 to TRBJ1-2; the D call of TRBD1 is as the table states it, not checked on the DNA. TRBV21-1 constitutes a pseudogene. The CDR3 consists of 16 residues. The CDR3 DNA sequence: TGTGCCAGCAGCAAAAATGGGACAGGGGTGGGCTATGGCTACACCTTC. Encoded protein: CASSKNGTGVGYGYTF.

This chain links TRBV7-2 with TRBJ1-3; TRBD1 matches at 7 bases. Germline CDR1 and CDR2: SGHTA and FQGNSA. Germline trimming cut 5 bases from V and 0 bases from J; bases unmatched to any gene: 10. The CDR3 spans 17 residues. The CDR3 nucleotides are TGTGCCAGCAGCCAGACAGGGATCCCTCACTCTGGAAACACCATATATTTT. Amino acid sequence: CASSQTGIPHSGNTIYF. Variable domain in full (rest from reference TRBV7-2 and TRBJ1-3): GAGVSQSPSNKVTEKGKDVELRCDPISGHTALYWYRQSLGQGLEFLIYFQGNSAPDKSGLPSDRFSAERTGGSVSTLTIQRTQQEDSAVYLCASSQTGIPHSGNTIYFGEGSWLTVV.

The chain uses TRBV7-2 and TRBJ2-5, with 8 bases aligning to TRBD2. CDR1 SGHTA and CDR2 FQGNSA come from the germline V gene. Losses at the gene ends were 5 bases for V and 5 bases for J; bases not matched to a gene: 13. The length of the CDR3 is 16 residues. The chain's CDR3 is CASSQKRTSFGETQYF. CDR3 nucleotides: TGTGCCAGCAGCCAAAAAAGGACTAGCTTTGGGGAGACCCAGTACTTC.

The rearrangement joins TRBV6-1 to TRBJ1-6, with 7 bases fitting TRBD1. The CDR3 extends over 15 amino acids. Germline CDR1 reads MNHNS; CDR2 reads SASEGT. The V gene end was trimmed by 2 bases and the J gene end by 9 bases; junction bases not matched to a gene: 7. The CDR3 reads CASSEPGTVPSPLHF. The CDR3 DNA follows: TGTGCCAGCAGTGAACCCGGGACAGTCCCTTCACCCCTCCACTTT.

The chain couples TRBV27 to TRBJ2-2; D is possibly TRBD1 (6 bases). Germline CDR1 reads MNHEY; CDR2 reads SMNVEV (reference sequence). This CDR3 region has 14 residues. Trimming cost V 11 bases and J 2 bases, with 15 bases left between them. CDR3 DNA sequence: TGTGCCGACAGGAGCAGGCAAAACACCGGGGAGCTGTTTTTT. This encodes CADRSRQNTGELFF.

The chain couples TRBV5-1 to TRBJ1-1; unclear D gene. Germline V lookup: CDR1 SGHRS, CDR2 YFSETQ. Deletions cut 0 bases from V and 5 bases from J, with 11 bases between. The CDR3 sequence is 14 residues long. The CDR3 here is CASSLDSRSTEAFF. The CDR3 region has the DNA TGCGCCAGCAGCTTGGACTCACGAAGTACTGAAGCTTTCTTT.

The gene calls are TRBV13 and TRBJ1-6; no firm D call. This CDR3 comprises 14 residues. Trimming pared 7 bases from V and 9 bases from J, leaving 16 bases between. The germline gives CDR1 PRHDT, CDR2 FYEKMQ (reference sequence). CDR3 residues: CASIPQVLSSPLHF. The CDR3 DNA follows: TGTGCCAGCATCCCCCAGGTCCTATCTTCACCCCTCCACTTT.

The rearrangement links TRBV2 to TRBJ2-7; D perhaps matches TRBD1 (6 bases). This CDR3 is 16 amino acids long. Trimming took off 5 bases at V and 5 bases at J, with 22 bases between the two ends. Germline loops: CDR1 SNHLY, CDR2 FYNNEI. CDR3 sequence (DNA): TGTGCCAGCAGTACGAGCGAAAACAGGGTGATCAACGAGCAGTACTTC. The encoded protein is CASSTSENRVINEQYF. The complete variable domain, with remaining parts taken from reference TRBV2 and TRBJ2-7, reads EPEVTQTPSHQVTQMGQEVILRCVPISNHLYFYWYRQILGQKVEFLVSFYNNEISEKSEIFDDQFSVERPDGSNFTLKIRSTKLEDSAMYFCASSTSENRVINEQYFGPGTRLTVT.

This clone was detected once. The chain carries TRBV5-1 and TRBJ2-7; no firm D call. CDR3 size: 12 residues. V lost 0 bases and J lost 3, with 4 bases in between. CDR1 and CDR2 (germline): SGHRS, YFSETQ. This chain's CDR3 is CASSLDGYEQYF. The CDR3 bases are TGCGCCAGCAGCTTGGACGGCTACGAGCAGTACTTC. The whole variable domain, filled in from reference TRBV5-1 and TRBJ2-7, reads KAGVTQTPRYLIKTRGQQVTLSCSPISGHRSVSWYQQTPGQGLQFLFEYFSETQRNKGNFPGRFSGRQFSNSRSEMNVSTLELGDSALYLCASSLDGYEQYFGPGTRLTVT.

The chain is built from TRBV2 and TRBJ2-7; the match to TRBD2 covers 11 bases. The CDR3 consists of 16 residues. Losses at the gene ends were 10 bases for V and 0 bases for J; bases not matched to a gene: 11. Germline CDR1 SNHLY, CDR2 FYNNEI. CDR3 amino acids: CATKDTSGGFSYEQYF. DNA of the CDR3: TGTGCCACCAAAGACACTAGCGGGGGTTTCTCCTACGAGCAGTACTTC.

The rearrangement links TRBV6-5 to TRBJ2-5, with D hard to call. Germline loops: CDR1 MNHEY, CDR2 SVGAGI. This CDR3 region has 12 residues. V lost 6 bases and J 5 bases, leaving 10 bases between the germline ends. The CDR3 sequence: CASSQFGETQYF. The CDR3 region has the DNA TGTGCCAGCAGCCAGTTCGGGGAGACCCAGTACTTC.

In nucleotides, the CDR3 is TGTGCCAGCAGTTCGTGGACTCTGGATGAGCAGTTCTTC. Its protein product is CASSSWTLDEQFF. The V gene is TRBV27, the J gene TRBJ2-1; a weak D match, TRBD2 (5 bases). CDR3 length: 13 amino acids. Germline assignment: CDR1 MNHEY and CDR2 SMNVEV (reference sequence). Trimming took off 4 bases at V and 8 bases at J, with 12 bases between the two ends.

The chain joins TRBV11-2 to TRBJ2-6; TRBD1 might be the D (6 bases). V lost 3 bases to trimming and J lost 1 base, with 10 bases between them. This CDR3 contains 16 residues. CDR1 is SGHAT, CDR2 FQNNGV, per germline. In DNA, the CDR3 is TGTGCCAGCAGCTTGGCAGGGGTTTCTGGGGCCAACGTCCTGACTTTC. Translating it yields CASSLAGVSGANVLTF.

The chain employs TRBV30 and TRBJ1-2; TRBD1 might be the D (5 bases). The CDR3 is 14 residues long. Germline-derived CDR1 and CDR2 are GTSNPN and SVGIG (reference sequence). With 4 bases removed from V and 3 bases from J, the gap between germline ends came to 15 bases. The CDR3: CAWMGLEGYYGYTF. The CDR3 coding sequence is TGTGCCTGGATGGGACTCGAGGGGTACTATGGCTACACCTTC.

The gene calls are TRBV5-5 and TRBJ2-3; possibly TRBD1 for D (5 bases). The CDR3 extends over 16 amino acids. V was shortened by 0 bases and J by 7 bases, with 18 bases between the two germline ends. Germline V CDR1 and CDR2: SGHKS, YYEKEE (reference sequence). The CDR3 bases are TGTGCCAGCAGCTTGGGGGGCGCAGGGAAGGGGAATACGCAGTATTTT. As protein: CASSLGGAGKGNTQYF.

The rearrangement joins TRBV7-9 to TRBJ1-5; TRBD1 might be the D (6 bases). CDR3 size: 14 residues. CDR1 is SEHNR, CDR2 FQNEAQ, per germline (reference sequence). V gave up 5 bases and J gave up 1 base, with 9 bases separating them. The CDR3 reads CASSPQGSNQPQHF. The CDR3 bases are TGTGCCAGCAGCCCACAGGGAAGCAATCAGCCCCAGCATTTT.

The rearrangement links TRBV29-1 to TRBJ1-4, with 9 bases lining up with TRBD1. Germline V gene data show CDR1 as SQVTM and CDR2 as ANQGSEA. After removal of 5 bases from V and 5 bases from J, the junction contained 3 bases not matched to a gene. CDR3 size: 13 residues. DNA of the CDR3: TGCAGCGTTATGACAGGGGGGAATGAAAAACTGTTTTTT. Its protein product is CSVMTGGNEKLFF.